Below, 20 T cell receptor beta chains from the same sample are listed, as sequenced in a study of Graves' ophthalmopathy and Graves' hyperthyroidism. From RNA, the CDR3 regions of TCR beta chains were amplified and sequenced. HTBI-primed RT-PCR formed the first round, and a multiplex PCR formed the second. Via MiXCR, TCRdb re-called the multiplex PCR reads, giving one row per CDR3 protein. The profile shows about 550,000 distinct CDR3 sequences, roughly 40% of them singletons. Sequenced sample: peripheral blood or thyroid tissue (not recorded which). The receptor set was obtained from an adult man with Graves' hyperthyroidism.

This clonotype was counted ten times or more. The gene calls are TRBV9 and TRBJ1-5, with 7 positions matching TRBD1. The germline CDR1 and CDR2 sequences are SGDLS and YYNGEE. Trimming took 2 bases from V and 2 from J; bases not matched to a gene: 4. CDR3 length equals 15 residues. The CDR3 coding sequence is TGTGCCAGCAGCGTCGACGGACAGGGCAATCAGCCCCAGCATTTT. This gives the protein CASSVDGQGNQPQHF.

This clonotype was seen repeatedly, ten times or more. This CDR3 is CASSLQGITNTGELFF. The CDR3, as DNA: TGTGCCAGCAGCTTACAGGGCATAACCAACACCGGGGAGCTGTTTTTT. The chain uses TRBV7-2 and TRBJ2-2; D possibly corresponds to TRBD1 (5 bases). The CDR3 loop spans 16 amino acids. The V end was cut by 2 bases, the J end by 2 bases, with 12 bases between. In germline, CDR1 is SGHTA, CDR2 FQGNSA.

In this sample, this clonotype turned up many times. This chain links TRBV7-2 with TRBJ2-7; the match to TRBD1 covers 8 bases. There are 15 residues in the CDR3. Trimming removed 5 bases from V and 6 bases from J; junction bases left unmatched: 12. In germline, CDR1 is SGHTA, CDR2 FQGNSA. CDR3 region: CASSKPGQGALEQYF. The CDR3 DNA follows: TGTGCCAGCAGCAAGCCGGGGCAGGGGGCCCTCGAGCAGTACTTC.

This chain joins TRBV24-1 and TRBJ1-2, with 9 bases that match TRBD1. The V gene's germline CDR1 is KGHDR and CDR2 SFDVKD. The CDR3 is 11 residues long. Trimming at V came to 9 bases and at J to 8 bases, leaving 3 bases not matched to a gene. The CDR3 is CATDRGVGYTF. The CDR3, as DNA: TGTGCCACCGACAGGGGGGTGGGCTACACCTTC.

At least ten counts were recorded for this clonotype. The J gene is TRBJ1-1, the V gene TRBV6-5; D unclear. CDR1 is MNHEY, CDR2 SVGAGI, per germline. The length of the CDR3 is 15 residues. V was clipped by 0 bases and J by 0 bases, with 8 bases between them. CDR3 nucleotide sequence: TGTGCCAGCAGTTACTCGGAACGGGTGAACACTGAAGCTTTCTTT. Its protein is CASSYSERVNTEAFF.

V usage is TRBV6-2 or TRBV6-3 and J usage is TRBJ1-1; unclear D gene. V was shortened by 2 bases and J by 6 bases, with 7 bases between the two germline ends. Germline CDR1 reads MNHEY; CDR2 reads SVGEGT. This CDR3 is 12 amino acids long. The CDR3 protein is CASSYPSSEAFF. The DNA of the CDR3 is TGTGCCAGCAGTTACCCCTCCTCTGAAGCTTTCTTT.

The rearrangement uses TRBV20-1 and TRBJ2-7; TRBD2 matches 13 bases. The CDR3 has 14 residues. The germline gives CDR1 DFQATT, CDR2 SNEGSKA (reference sequence). V lost 3 bases and J lost 7; bases outside the gene matches: 6. The CDR3 sequence: CSASPGLAGEEQYF. The CDR3 DNA reads TGCAGTGCTAGTCCTGGACTAGCGGGGGAGGAGCAGTACTTC.

The rearrangement links TRBV10-3 to TRBJ2-7, with 12 bases matching TRBD2. The J call may be faulty, since TRBJ2-1 better matches the DNA end. The CDR3 totals 15 residues. The germline V gene has CDR1 ENHRY and CDR2 SYGVKD. CDR3 bases: TGTGCCATCAGTGAGGTGACTAGCGGGGGTAATGAGCAGTTCTTC. Translated, it gives CAISEVTSGGNEQFF.

This chain connects TRBV5-1 to TRBJ1-6; possible D gene TRBD1, 5 bases. The germline CDR1 and CDR2 sequences are SGHRS and YFSETQ. This CDR3 comprises 15 residues. With 0 bases removed from V and 7 bases from J, the gap between germline ends came to 11 bases. CDR3 residues: CASSLEGVNNSPLHF. CDR3 in DNA: TGCGCCAGCAGCTTGGAAGGGGTCAACAATTCACCCCTCCACTTT.

Worth noting for this clonotype: Here the CDR3 omits its conserved ending phenylalanine or tryptophan, so a read error is the likely source. The DNA is omitted, as the CDR3 cannot be located on it reliably, and the CDR3 follows TCRdb's listing. The J gene is TRBJ2-6, the V gene TRBV7-9. From its first to its last residue, the CDR3 has 8 amino acids. Germline CDR1 reads SEHNR; CDR2 reads FQNEAQ (reference sequence). The CDR3 loop is CASSKGTS.

The table lists this clonotype with many counts. The genes are TRBV9 and TRBJ1-1, with D tentatively TRBD1 (6 bases). V lost 2 bases and J 1 base, leaving 27 bases between the germline ends. CDR1 SGDLS and CDR2 YYNGEE come from the germline V gene. CDR3 size: 20 residues. CDR3 loop: CASSVNYHPIDRKENTEAFF. The CDR3 DNA sequence: TGTGCCAGCAGCGTTAACTACCACCCTATAGACAGGAAGGAGAACACTGAAGCTTTCTTT.

This clonotype showed up just a few times. The J gene is TRBJ1-2, the V gene TRBV4-1; TRBD1 might be the D (6 bases). The germline gives CDR1 MGHRA, CDR2 YSYEKL. The CDR3 runs 16 residues. Trimming removed 5 bases at V and 4 bases at J, with 20 bases between. The CDR3 nucleotides read TGCGCCAGCAGCTATAACCGGGACACCTTCTCCTATGGCTACACCTTC. Translated, it gives CASSYNRDTFSYGYTF.

The chain uses TRBV20-1 and TRBJ2-7, with D possibly being TRBD2 (6 bases). Germline-derived CDR1 and CDR2 are DFQATT and SNEGSKA (reference sequence). Trimming removed 1 base from V and 3 bases from J, with 13 bases in between. CDR3 length: 14 amino acids. CDR3 DNA sequence: TGCAGTGCTAGAGGGGAGGTCACTATCTACGAGCAGTACTTC. Encoded protein: CSARGEVTIYEQYF.

This chain's CDR3 is CASNERDQPQHF. CDR3 in DNA: TGTGCCAGCAATGAGAGGGATCAGCCCCAGCATTTT. The chain employs TRBV28 and TRBJ1-5; D is unresolved. The CDR3 is 12 amino acids. Between the trimmed V and J ends, which lost 7 bases and 5 bases, there was a span of 9 bases. Germline CDR1 reads MDHEN; CDR2 reads SYDVKM.

This clonotype was seen a handful of times. The chain has TRBV29-1 and TRBJ2-3, with TRBD2 matching over 10 bases. Germline-derived CDR1 and CDR2 are SQVTM and ANQGSEA. This CDR3 contains 13 residues. The V segment lost 3 bases and the J segment 8 bases; nucleotides outside the gene matches: 5. Here the CDR3 DNA reads TGCAGCGTTGATTCCCTAGCGGGGGTTACGCAGTATTTT. It codes for CSVDSLAGVTQYF.

V gene TRBV7-9 combines with J gene TRBJ2-5; TRBD1 aligns across 8 bases. CDR1 and CDR2 (germline): SEHNR, FQNEAQ (reference sequence). The ends lost 1 base at V and 0 bases at J; junction bases unmatched: 4. This CDR3 is 16 amino acids long. Here the CDR3 DNA reads TGTGCCAGCAGCTTAGGAGGGACAGGCTACCAAGAGACCCAGTACTTC. Its translation is CASSLGGTGYQETQYF.

Notes on this clonotype: This may come from a read error, since a much larger clone is one base off. This rearrangement joins TRBV20-1 to TRBJ2-7; D possibly corresponds to TRBD2 (6 bases). This CDR3 region has 16 residues. V gave up 3 bases and J gave up 7 bases, with 25 bases separating them. CDR1 and CDR2 (germline): DFQATT, SNEGSKA (reference sequence). Written as DNA, the CDR3 is TGCAGTGCTAGGGCGGGGACGGACGGTTCTTTATGGGAGCAGTACTTC. This translates into CSARAGTDGSLWEQYF.

For this clonotype: A read error may explain this, as a much larger clone is one base away. The chain combines TRBV2 with TRBJ2-2; possible D gene TRBD2, 5 bases. Germline CDR1 SNHLY, CDR2 FYNNEI. This CDR3 comprises 14 residues. The V end was cut by 7 bases, the J end by 5 bases, with 14 bases between. This chain's CDR3 is CASIRDSITGELFF. The DNA for the CDR3 is TGTGCCAGCATACGGGATTCTATTACCGGGGAGCTGTTTTTT.

On this clonotype: Compared with germline, one end of the junction differs, possibly owing to a read error. The chain carries TRBV10-2 and TRBJ1-5; TRBD1 matches at 7 bases. The germline V gene has CDR1 WSHSY and CDR2 SAAADI. This CDR3 contains 15 residues. The CDR3 coding sequence is TGCGCCAGCAGGTCCAGGGGGGATAGCAATCGGCCCCAGCATTTT. Translating gives CASRSRGDSNRPQHF.

Many counts were recorded for this clonotype. This chain links TRBV29-1 with TRBJ2-2; tentatively, D is TRBD1 (5 bases). CDR1 is SQVTM, CDR2 ANQGSEA, per germline. Trimming removed 4 bases from V and 3 bases from J, with 9 bases in between. This CDR3 has 13 amino acids. CDR3 sequence reads: CSVGEGDTGELFF. CDR3 sequence (DNA): TGCAGCGTTGGGGAAGGGGACACCGGGGAGCTGTTTTTT.